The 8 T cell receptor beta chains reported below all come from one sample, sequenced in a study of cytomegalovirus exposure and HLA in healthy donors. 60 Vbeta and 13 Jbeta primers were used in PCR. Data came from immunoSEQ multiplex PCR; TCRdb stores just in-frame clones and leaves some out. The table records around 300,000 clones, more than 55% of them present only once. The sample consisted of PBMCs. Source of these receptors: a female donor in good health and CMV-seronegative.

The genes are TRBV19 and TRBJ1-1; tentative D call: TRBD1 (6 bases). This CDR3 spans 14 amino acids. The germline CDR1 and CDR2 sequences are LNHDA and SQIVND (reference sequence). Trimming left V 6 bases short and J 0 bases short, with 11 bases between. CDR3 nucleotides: TGTGCCAGTAGAATGGGACACTTGAACACTGAAGCTTTCTTT. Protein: CASRMGHLNTEAFF.

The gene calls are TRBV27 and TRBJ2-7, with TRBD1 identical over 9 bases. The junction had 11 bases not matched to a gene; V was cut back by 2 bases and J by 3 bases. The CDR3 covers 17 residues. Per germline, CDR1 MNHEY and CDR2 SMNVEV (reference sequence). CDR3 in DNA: TGTGCCAGCAGTTTAACAGGGGGCGCAGTAGGAGTCTACGAGCAGTACTTC. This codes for CASSLTGGAVGVYEQYF.

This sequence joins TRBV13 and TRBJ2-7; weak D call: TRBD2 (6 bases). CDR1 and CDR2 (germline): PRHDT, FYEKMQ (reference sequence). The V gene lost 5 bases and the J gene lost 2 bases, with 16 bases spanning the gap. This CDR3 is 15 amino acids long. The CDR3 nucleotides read TGTGCCAGCAGCCCCGCGGGGTCCCAGACCTACGAGCAGTACTTC. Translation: CASSPAGSQTYEQYF.

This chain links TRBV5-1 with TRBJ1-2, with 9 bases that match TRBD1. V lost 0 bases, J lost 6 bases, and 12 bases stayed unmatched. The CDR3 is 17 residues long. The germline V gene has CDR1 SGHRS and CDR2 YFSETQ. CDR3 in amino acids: CASSLAVSTGGRNGYTF. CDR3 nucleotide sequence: TGCGCCAGCAGCTTGGCCGTATCGACAGGGGGAAGGAATGGCTACACCTTC.

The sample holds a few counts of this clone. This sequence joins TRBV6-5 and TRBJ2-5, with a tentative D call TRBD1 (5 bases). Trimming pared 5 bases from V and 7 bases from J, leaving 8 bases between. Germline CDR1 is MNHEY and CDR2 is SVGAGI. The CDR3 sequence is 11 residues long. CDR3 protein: CASSVQGTQYF. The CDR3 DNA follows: TGTGCCAGCAGTGTTCAGGGGACCCAGTACTTC.

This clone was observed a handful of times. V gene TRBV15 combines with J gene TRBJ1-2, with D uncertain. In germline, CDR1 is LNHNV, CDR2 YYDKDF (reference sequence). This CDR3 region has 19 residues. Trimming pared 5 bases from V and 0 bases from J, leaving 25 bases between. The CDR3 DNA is TGTGCCACCAGCGTCTCAGGCCCTGCCGGTTGGCGAGCTAACTATGGCTACACCTTC. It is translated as CATSVSGPAGWRANYGYTF.

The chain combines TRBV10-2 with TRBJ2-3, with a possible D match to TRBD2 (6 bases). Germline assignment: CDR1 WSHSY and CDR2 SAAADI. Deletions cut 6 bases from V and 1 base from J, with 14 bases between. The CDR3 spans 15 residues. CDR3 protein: CASSRLVGGTDTQYF. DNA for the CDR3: TGCGCCAGCAGCAGACTAGTGGGTGGCACAGATACGCAGTATTTT.

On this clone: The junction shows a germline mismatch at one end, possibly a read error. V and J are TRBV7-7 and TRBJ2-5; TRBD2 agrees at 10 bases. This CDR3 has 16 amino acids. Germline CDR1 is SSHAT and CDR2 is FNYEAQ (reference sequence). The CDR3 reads CASSFGLADPQETQYF. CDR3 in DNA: TGTGCTAGCAGCTTTGGACTAGCGGACCCTCAAGAGACCCAGTACTTC.